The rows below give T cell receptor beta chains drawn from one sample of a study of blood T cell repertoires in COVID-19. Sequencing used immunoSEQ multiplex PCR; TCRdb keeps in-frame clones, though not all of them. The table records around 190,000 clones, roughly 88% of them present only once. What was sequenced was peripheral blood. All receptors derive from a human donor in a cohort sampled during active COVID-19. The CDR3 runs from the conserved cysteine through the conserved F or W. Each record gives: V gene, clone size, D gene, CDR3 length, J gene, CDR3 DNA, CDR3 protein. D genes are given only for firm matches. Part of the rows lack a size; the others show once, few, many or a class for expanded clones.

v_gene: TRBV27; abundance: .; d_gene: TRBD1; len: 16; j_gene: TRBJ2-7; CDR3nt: TGTGCCAGCAGTCCCCAGGAACAGGGGGCGGCTCGGGAGCAGTACTTC; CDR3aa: CASSPQEQGAAREQYF
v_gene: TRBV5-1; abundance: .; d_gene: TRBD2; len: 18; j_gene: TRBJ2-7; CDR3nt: TGCGCCAGCAGCCCCCTGGGAGCTAGCGGGAGGGCCACCTACGAGCAGTACTTC; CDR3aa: CASSPLGASGRATYEQYF
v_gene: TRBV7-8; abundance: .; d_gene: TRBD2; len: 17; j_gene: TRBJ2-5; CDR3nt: TGTGCCAGCAGCTTAGACAATCTAGCGGGAGTTCGTGAGACCCAGTACTTC; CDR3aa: CASSLDNLAGVRETQYF
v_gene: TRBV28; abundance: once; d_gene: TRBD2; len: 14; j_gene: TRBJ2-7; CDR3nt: TGTGCCAGCAGTTTTCTAAGCGGGGACTACGAGCAGTACTTC; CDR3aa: CASSFLSGDYEQYF
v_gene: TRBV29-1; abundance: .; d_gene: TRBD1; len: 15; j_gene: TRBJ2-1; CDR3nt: TGCAGCGTTCACGGTAGCCAGGGGGACTACAATGAGCAGTTCTTC; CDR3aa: CSVHGSQGDYNEQFF
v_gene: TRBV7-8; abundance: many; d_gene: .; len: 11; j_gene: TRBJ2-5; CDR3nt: TGTGCCAGCACGGGGTTCGAGACCCAGTACTTC; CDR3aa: CASTGFETQYF
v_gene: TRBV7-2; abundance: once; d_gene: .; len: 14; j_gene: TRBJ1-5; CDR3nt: TGTGCCAGCAGCTTATCGTATAGCAATCAGCCCCAGCATTTT; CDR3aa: CASSLSYSNQPQHF
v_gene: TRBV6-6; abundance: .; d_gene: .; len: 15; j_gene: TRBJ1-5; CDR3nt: TGTGCCAGCAGTCATATACAGGGTAACAATCAGCCCCAGCATTTT; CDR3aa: CASSHIQGNNQPQHF
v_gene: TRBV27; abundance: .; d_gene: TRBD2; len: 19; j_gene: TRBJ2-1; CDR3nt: TGTGCCAGCAGTTTATACCTACTAGCGGGAGTTAGTTCCTACAATGAGCAGTTCTTC; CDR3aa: CASSLYLLAGVSSYNEQFF
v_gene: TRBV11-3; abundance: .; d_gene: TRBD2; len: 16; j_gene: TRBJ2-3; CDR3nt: TGTGCCAGCAGCCCGGGACTAGCGGGAGGCACAGATACGCAGTATTTT; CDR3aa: CASSPGLAGGTDTQYF
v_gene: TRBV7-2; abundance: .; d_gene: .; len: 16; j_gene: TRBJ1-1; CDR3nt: TGTGCCAGCAGCTTATTTAGTTCGTCCGTGAACACTGAAGCTTTCTTT; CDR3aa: CASSLFSSSVNTEAFF
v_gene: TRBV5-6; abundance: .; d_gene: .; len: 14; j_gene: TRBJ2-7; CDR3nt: TGTGCCAGCAGCTTGAGGCCAGGCTCCTACGAGCAGTACTTC; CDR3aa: CASSLRPGSYEQYF
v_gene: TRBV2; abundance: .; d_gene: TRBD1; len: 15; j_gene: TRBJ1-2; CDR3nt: TGTGCCAGCAGAGGACAGGTAGTATCTAACTATGGCTACACCTTC; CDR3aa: CASRGQVVSNYGYTF
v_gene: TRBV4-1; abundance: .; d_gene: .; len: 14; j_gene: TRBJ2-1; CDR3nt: TGCGCCAGCAGCCAAGTTCTTATGGCGGGGGAGCAGTTCTTC; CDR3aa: CASSQVLMAGEQFF
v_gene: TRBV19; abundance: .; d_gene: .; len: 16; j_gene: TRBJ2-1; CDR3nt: TGTGCCAGTAGTATAGTGGAGCCGGGGTCGTACAATGAGCAGTTCTTC; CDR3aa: CASSIVEPGSYNEQFF
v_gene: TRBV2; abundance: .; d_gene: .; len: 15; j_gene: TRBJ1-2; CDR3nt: TGTGCCTGTAGGGACATCGGAATTGGTAACTATGGCTACACCTTC; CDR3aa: CACRDIGIGNYGYTF
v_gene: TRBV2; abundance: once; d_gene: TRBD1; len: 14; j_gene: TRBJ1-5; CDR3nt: TGTGCCAGCAGTGGCGACAGGGGTAATCAGCCCCAGCATTTT; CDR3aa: CASSGDRGNQPQHF
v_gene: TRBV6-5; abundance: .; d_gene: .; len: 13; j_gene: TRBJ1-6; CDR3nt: TGTGCCAGCAGTTACGAGGTTAATTCACCCCTCCACTTT; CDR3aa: CASSYEVNSPLHF
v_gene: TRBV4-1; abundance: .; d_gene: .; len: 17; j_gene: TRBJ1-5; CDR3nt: TGCGCCAGCAGCCAAACCGTCGTGCGGGGGAGCAATCAGCCCCAGCATTTT; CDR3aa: CASSQTVVRGSNQPQHF
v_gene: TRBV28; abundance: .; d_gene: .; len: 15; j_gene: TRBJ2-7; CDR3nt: TGTGCCAGCAGTTTAACGCGGAGGGTGTCCTACGAGCAGTACTTC; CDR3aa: CASSLTRRVSYEQYF
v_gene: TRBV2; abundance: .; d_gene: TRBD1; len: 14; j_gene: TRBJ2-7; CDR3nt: TGTGCCAGCAGCAAAGGGGGCGTGGCATACGAGCAGTACTTC; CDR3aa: CASSKGGVAYEQYF
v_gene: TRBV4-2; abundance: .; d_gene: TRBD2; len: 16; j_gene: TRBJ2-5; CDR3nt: TGTGCCAGCAGCCAAGATGGGACTAGCGAAGGGGAGACCCAGTACTTC; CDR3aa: CASSQDGTSEGETQYF
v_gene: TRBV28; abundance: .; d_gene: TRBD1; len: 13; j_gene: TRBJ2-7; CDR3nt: TGTGCCAGCAGAACAAACAGGGGCCACGAGCAGTACTTC; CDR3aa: CASRTNRGHEQYF
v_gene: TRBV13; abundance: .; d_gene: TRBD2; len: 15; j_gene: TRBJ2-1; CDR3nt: TGTGCCAGCAGCTCCGGACTAGCGGGATATAATGAGCAGTTCTTC; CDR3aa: CASSSGLAGYNEQFF
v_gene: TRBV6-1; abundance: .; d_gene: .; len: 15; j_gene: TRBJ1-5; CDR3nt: TGTGCCAGCAGTGAAAACGGGATTAGCAATCAGCCCCAGCATTTT; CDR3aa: CASSENGISNQPQHF
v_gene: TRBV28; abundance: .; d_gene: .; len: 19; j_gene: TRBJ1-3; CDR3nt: TGTGCCAGCAGTTTAATCAGCCCCCCTGACAGCAACTCTGGAAACACCATATATTTT; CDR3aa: CASSLISPPDSNSGNTIYF
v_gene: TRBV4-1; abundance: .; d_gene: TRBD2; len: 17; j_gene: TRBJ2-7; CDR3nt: TGCGCCAGCAGCCAAGGCCTAGCGGGTTCTACTTCCTACGAGCAGTACTTC; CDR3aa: CASSQGLAGSTSYEQYF
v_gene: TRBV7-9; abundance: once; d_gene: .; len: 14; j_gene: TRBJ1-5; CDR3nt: TGTGCCAGCAGCTTACAGGGGTCCAATCAGCCCCAGCATTTT; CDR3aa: CASSLQGSNQPQHF
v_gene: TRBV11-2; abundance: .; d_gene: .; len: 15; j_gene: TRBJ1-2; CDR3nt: TGTGCCAGCAGTTTAGTCCCGGTAGGGGGTAGTGGCTACACCTTC; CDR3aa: CASSLVPVGGSGYTF
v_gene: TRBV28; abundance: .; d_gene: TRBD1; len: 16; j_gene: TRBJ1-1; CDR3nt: TGTGCCAGCAGCAGAACCGGGACAGGGCTGAGTACTGAAGCTTTCTTT; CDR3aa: CASSRTGTGLSTEAFF
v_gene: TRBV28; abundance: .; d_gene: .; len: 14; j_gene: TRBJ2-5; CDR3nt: TGTGCCAGCAACCCTCCGTTGGGACTTGAGACCCAGTACTTC; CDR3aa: CASNPPLGLETQYF
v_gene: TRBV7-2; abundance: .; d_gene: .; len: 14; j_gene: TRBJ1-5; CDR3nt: TGTGCCAGCAGCCCCTTTGAGGATCATCAGCCCCAGCATTTT; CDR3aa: CASSPFEDHQPQHF
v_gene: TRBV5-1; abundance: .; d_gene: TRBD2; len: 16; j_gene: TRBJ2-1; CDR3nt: TGCGCCAGCAGCTTCAGTTCACTAGCGTCCTACAATGAGCAGTTCTTC; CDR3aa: CASSFSSLASYNEQFF